A single sample is the source of the 25 T cell receptor beta chains below, sequenced in a study of blood T cell repertoires in COVID-19. Data came from immunoSEQ multiplex PCR; TCRdb stores just in-frame clones and leaves some out. Of 250,000 to 300,000 clones listed, 80% to 90% are singletons. Sequencing was carried out using PBMCs or T cells enriched from blood (not recorded which). The receptors shown here come from a woman in her fifties or sixties who had recovered from COVID-19.

This rearrangement joins TRBV5-1 to TRBJ2-3, with D possibly being TRBD2 (7 bases). The V and J ends lost 2 bases and 2 bases respectively, with 12 bases between them. CDR1 is SGHRS, CDR2 YFSETQ, per germline. CDR3 length equals 15 residues. This chain's CDR3 is CASSFKAGATDTQYF. CDR3 DNA: TGCGCCAGCAGCTTCAAGGCGGGGGCCACAGATACGCAGTATTTT.

The CDR3 region is CASSPRDRGNEQFF. The CDR3 DNA is TGTGCCAGCAGCCCAAGGGACAGGGGGAATGAGCAGTTCTTC. V and J are TRBV7-9 and TRBJ2-1, with 11 nucleotides matching TRBD1. This CDR3 spans 14 amino acids. Trimming removed 5 bases from V and 7 bases from J; junction bases left unmatched: 4. Germline values: CDR1 SEHNR, CDR2 FQNEAQ (reference sequence).

The chain links TRBV4-2 to TRBJ2-5; D unclear. This CDR3 is built from 16 residues. V gave up 3 bases and J gave up 0 bases, with 14 bases separating them. Germline CDR1 and CDR2: LGHNA and YNFKEQ. As DNA, the CDR3 is TGTGCCAGCAGCCAGACCAGTGGAGTGTACCAAGAGACCCAGTACTTC. It is translated as CASSQTSGVYQETQYF.

The chain employs TRBV5-1 and TRBJ2-1; D is unclear. Germline V lookup: CDR1 SGHRS, CDR2 YFSETQ. The CDR3 length is 11 residues. The V and J ends lost 2 bases and 8 bases respectively, with 5 bases between them. The chain's CDR3 is CASSFFYEQFF. The DNA of the CDR3 is TGCGCCAGCAGCTTTTTCTATGAGCAGTTCTTC.

This chain links TRBV14 with TRBJ2-5; 13 positions agree with TRBD2. J was trimmed by 2 bases and V by 5 bases; bases with no gene match: 8. CDR1 is SGHDN and CDR2 is FVKESK in the germline V gene. The CDR3 contains 17 residues. The CDR3 DNA follows: TGTGCCAGCAGCACCCTCGGACTAGCGGGAGTTCAAGAGACCCAGTACTTC. Protein: CASSTLGLAGVQETQYF.

The chain couples TRBV5-1 to TRBJ1-1, with 11 positions matching TRBD1. Per the germline V gene, CDR1 is SGHRS and CDR2 is YFSETQ. V lost 4 bases and J lost 3; bases outside the gene matches: 14. The CDR3 contains 18 residues. The CDR3 reads CASSIWTGGSLEDTEAFF. The CDR3 DNA reads as TGCGCCAGCAGCATATGGACAGGGGGCAGTTTGGAGGACACTGAAGCTTTCTTT.

V and J are TRBV2 and TRBJ2-7; 9 positions agree with TRBD1. Germline CDR1 SNHLY, CDR2 FYNNEI. With 4 bases clipped from V and 3 bases from J, the junction kept 10 bases outside the gene matches. The CDR3 spans 16 residues. CDR3 DNA sequence: TGTGCCAGCAGTGTACCTATAAGGACAGGGGTCTACGAGCAGTACTTC. Translating it yields CASSVPIRTGVYEQYF.

V gene TRBV15 combines with J gene TRBJ2-3; 7 nucleotides align to TRBD1. The CDR3 extends over 14 amino acids. The V and J ends lost 8 bases and 2 bases, in that order; junction bases with no gene match: 7. Germline values: CDR1 LNHNV, CDR2 YYDKDF (reference sequence). The CDR3 sequence: CATSEGGYTDTQYF. The CDR3 nucleotides read TGTGCCACCTCCGAAGGGGGCTACACAGATACGCAGTATTTT. The complete variable domain, with remaining parts taken from reference TRBV15 and TRBJ2-3, reads DAMVIQNPRYQVTQFGKPVTLSCSQTLNHNVMYWYQQKSSQAPKLLFHYYDKDFNNEADTPDNFQSRRPNTSFCFLDIRSPGLGDTAMYLCATSEGGYTDTQYFGPGTRLTVL.

Comment on this clone: A read error may account for a junction end that differs from germline. This rearrangement joins TRBV28 to TRBJ1-2; a possible D gene is TRBD1 (6 bases). Germline V gene lookup returns CDR1 MDHEN and CDR2 SYDVKM. This CDR3 has 13 amino acids. The CDR3 reads CASTLQGGRGYTF. CDR3 DNA: TGTGCCAGCACTTTACAGGGAGGGAGAGGCTACACCTTC.

The chain uses TRBV19 and TRBJ2-1, with D possibly being TRBD2 (5 bases). Per the germline V gene, CDR1 is LNHDA and CDR2 is SQIVND (reference sequence). CDR3 size: 12 residues. V lost 9 bases and J lost 7, with 13 bases in between. The CDR3 is CASGIKGNEQFF. CDR3 in DNA: TGTGCCAGCGGGATCAAAGGAAATGAGCAGTTCTTC.

The gene calls are TRBV28 and TRBJ2-7; 7 bases are shared with TRBD1. Losses at the gene ends were 2 bases for V and 5 bases for J; bases not matched to a gene: 3. CDR3 size: 13 residues. Germline CDR1 MDHEN, CDR2 SYDVKM. Written as DNA, the CDR3 is TGTGCCAGCAGTTTAATAGGGGGCCACGAGCAGTACTTC. Its protein product is CASSLIGGHEQYF.

A single count supports this clone. This chain connects TRBV2 to TRBJ2-1; a weak D match, TRBD1 (6 bases). The CDR3 is 15 residues long. CDR1 is SNHLY and CDR2 is FYNNEI in the germline V gene. V lost 1 base to trimming and J lost 8 bases, with 15 bases between them. This chain's CDR3 is CASSEGQGPRDEQFF. For the CDR3, the DNA is TGTGCCAGCAGTGAAGGTCAGGGGCCAAGGGATGAGCAGTTCTTC.

This chain uses TRBV4-2 with TRBJ2-1; 8 bases map to TRBD1. Looked up from germline, CDR1 is LGHNA and CDR2 is YNFKEQ. With 4 bases clipped from V and 0 bases from J, the junction kept 2 bases outside the gene matches. The CDR3 extends over 15 amino acids. CDR3 sequence reads: CASSRQGFSYNEQFF. CDR3 in DNA: TGTGCCAGCAGCCGACAGGGGTTCTCCTACAATGAGCAGTTCTTC.

This clone was detected only once. The chain carries TRBV30 and TRBJ1-1; TRBD1 aligns across 8 bases. Trimming took 4 bases from V and 4 from J; bases not matched to a gene: 5. This CDR3 has 13 amino acids. Germline CDR1 is GTSNPN and CDR2 is SVGIG (reference sequence). CDR3 amino acids: CAWTRQGITEAFF. In DNA form, the CDR3 reads TGTGCCTGGACGCGACAGGGGATCACTGAAGCTTTCTTT.

The chain uses TRBV12-3 or TRBV12-4 and TRBJ2-3, with D tentatively TRBD2 (6 bases). V lost 3 bases to trimming and J lost 8 bases, with 9 bases between them. CDR3 length equals 12 residues. CDR3 amino acids: CASSLMEGTQYF. CDR3 bases: TGTGCCAGCAGTTTGATGGAGGGTACGCAGTATTTT.

This clone was recorded once. V usage is TRBV19 and J usage is TRBJ1-3, with D possibly TRBD1 on 5 matching bases. With 5 bases removed from V and 0 bases from J, the gap between germline ends came to 8 bases. This CDR3 contains 14 residues. The germline V gene has CDR1 LNHDA and CDR2 SQIVND (reference sequence). CDR3 nucleotides: TGTGCCAGTAGTGTGACAGTCTCTGGAAACACCATATATTTT. Its protein product is CASSVTVSGNTIYF.

The rearrangement joins TRBV5-4 to TRBJ1-2, with D unresolved. The CDR3 has 13 residues. Trimming shortened V by 0 bases and J by 0 bases, and 3 bases separated the two germline ends. Germline V gene sequence: CDR1 SGHNT, CDR2 YYREEE (reference sequence). The CDR3 loop is CASSLDTNYGYTF. In DNA form, the CDR3 reads TGTGCCAGCAGCTTGGACACTAACTATGGCTACACCTTC.

The chain uses TRBV14 and TRBJ1-2, with a possible D match to TRBD1 (6 bases). This CDR3 comprises 14 residues. Germline V CDR1 and CDR2: SGHDN, FVKESK. Trimming removed 4 bases at V and 6 bases at J, with 15 bases between. This chain's CDR3 is CASSRDTGIDGYTF. The DNA for the CDR3 is TGTGCCAGCAGCCGCGATACAGGGATTGATGGCTACACCTTC.

The J gene is TRBJ1-2, the V gene TRBV28; D unresolved. The CDR3 length is 12 residues. Trimming left V 1 base short and J 4 bases short, with 4 bases between. Germline loops: CDR1 MDHEN, CDR2 SYDVKM. The CDR3 nucleotides are TGTGCCAGCAGTTTATTATTCTATGGCTACACCTTC. This codes for CASSLLFYGYTF.

The V call is TRBV3-1 (or the pseudogene TRBV3-2), the J call TRBJ2-5; D not certain. This CDR3 has 15 residues. Trimming pared 1 base from V and 5 bases from J, leaving 14 bases between. Germline V gene data show CDR1 as LGHDT and CDR2 as YNNKEL (reference sequence). The CDR3 spells CASSQGVGQAETQYF. In DNA form, the CDR3 reads TGTGCCAGCAGCCAAGGAGTCGGCCAAGCGGAGACCCAGTACTTC.

The V gene is TRBV7-6, the J gene TRBJ1-2; TRBD1 might be the D (6 bases). The CDR3 covers 13 residues. Germline loops: CDR1 SGHVS, CDR2 FNYEAQ. V was cut by 5 bases and J by 12 bases, with 19 bases left in between. CDR3 protein: CASSHRDNWKDTF. Written as DNA, the CDR3 is TGTGCCAGCAGCCACCGGGACAACTGGAAGGACACCTTC.

The genes are TRBV5-1 and TRBJ1-5, with 11 bases that match TRBD1. Germline V gene lookup returns CDR1 SGHRS and CDR2 YFSETQ. With V trimmed by 2 bases and J by 3 bases, 1 base remained unmatched. This CDR3 is built from 15 residues. The CDR3 reads CASSFGQGANQPQHF. CDR3 sequence (DNA): TGCGCCAGCAGCTTTGGACAGGGGGCCAATCAGCCCCAGCATTTT.

V and J are TRBV28 and TRBJ2-7, with 7 bases lining up with TRBD2. CDR1 and CDR2 (germline): MDHEN, SYDVKM. CDR3 length equals 15 residues. Unmatched junction bases numbered 12, after V lost 8 bases and J lost 2 bases. Written as DNA, the CDR3 is TGTGCCAGCGAATACGGCGGCGGGGGACCCTACGAGCAGTACTTC. Encoded protein: CASEYGGGGPYEQYF.

V and J are TRBV7-9 and TRBJ1-4, with D tentatively TRBD1 (5 bases). CDR3 size: 17 residues. Germline loops: CDR1 SEHNR, CDR2 FQNEAQ (reference sequence). The V end lost 5 bases, the J end lost 0 bases, and 16 bases lay between the germline ends. CDR3: CASSPSGQGTTNEKLFF. The CDR3 region has the DNA TGTGCCAGCAGCCCCTCCGGTCAGGGCACAACTAATGAAAAACTGTTTTTT.

CDR3 DNA sequence: TGTGCCAGCAGTGAACTACAGGGGGTAGATGGCTACACCTTC. It translates to CASSELQGVDGYTF. V gene TRBV2 combines with J gene TRBJ1-2, with 8 bases fitting TRBD1. Trimming cost V 2 bases and J 6 bases; bases outside gene matches: 5. This CDR3 region has 14 residues. Germline CDR1 and CDR2: SNHLY and FYNNEI.